Listed here are 20 T cell receptor beta chains from one sample, sequenced in a study of blood T cell repertoires in COVID-19. The repertoire was sequenced with immunoSEQ multiplex PCR; TCRdb's copy has only in-frame clones and lacks some. The repertoire holds over 150,000 clones, with 75% to 90% as singletons. The sample consisted of peripheral blood. Receptors originate from a woman older than 75 with active or convalescent COVID-19.

The rearrangement joins TRBV5-1 to TRBJ1-1; D may be TRBD1 (6 bases). This CDR3 has 14 amino acids. Germline V CDR1 and CDR2: SGHRS, YFSETQ. Trimming stripped 8 bases from V and 2 bases from J, with 16 bases between. The CDR3 loop is CASSRQASNTEAFF. Written as DNA, the CDR3 is TGCGCCAGTTCGCGACAGGCTTCTAACACTGAAGCTTTCTTT.

The rearrangement links TRBV4-3 to TRBJ1-1; TRBD1 is a possible D gene (6 bases). The germline V and J ends were trimmed by 1 base and 6 bases, with 15 bases remaining between them. Looked up from germline, CDR1 is LGHNA and CDR2 is YSLEER. The CDR3 extends over 15 amino acids. The CDR3 DNA reads as TGCGCCAGCAGCCAAGGGGCAGGGGCAAGGGCTGAAGCTTTCTTT. Protein sequence: CASSQGAGARAEAFF.

The chain employs TRBV6-6 and TRBJ1-5; D is ambiguous. CDR3 length equals 15 residues. Germline V CDR1 and CDR2: MNHNY, SVGAGI (reference sequence). The V end lost 6 bases, the J end lost 9 bases, and 21 bases lay between the germline ends. Here the CDR3 DNA reads TGTGCCAGCAGACAGACTACCATAGGATCAATGCCCCAGCATTTT. This translates into CASRQTTIGSMPQHF.

The chain has TRBV4-1 and TRBJ1-2; the match to TRBD1 covers 8 bases. In germline, CDR1 is MGHRA, CDR2 YSYEKL. The CDR3 loop spans 14 amino acids. J lost 8 bases, V lost 1 base, and 6 bases had no gene match. CDR3 in amino acids: CASSQAQGAGGYTF. The CDR3 bases are TGCGCCAGCAGCCAAGCTCAGGGGGCTGGCGGCTACACCTTC.

The gene calls are TRBV15 and TRBJ1-4; TRBD1 matches at 8 bases. With V trimmed by 0 bases and J by 7 bases, 4 bases remained unmatched. This CDR3 spans 15 amino acids. The V gene's germline CDR1 is LNHNV and CDR2 YYDKDF (reference sequence). The DNA for the CDR3 is TGTGCCACCAGCAGAGATCCAGGGGGCGGTGAAAAACTGTTTTTT. It encodes CATSRDPGGGEKLFF.

The chain recombines TRBV7-9 with TRBJ1-1; TRBD1 might be the D (6 bases). The CDR3 runs to 14 residues. From germline, CDR1 is SEHNR and CDR2 FQNEAQ (reference sequence). The germline V and J ends were trimmed by 5 bases and 0 bases, with 10 bases remaining between them. CDR3 loop: CASSDGTLNTEAFF. The CDR3 DNA follows: TGTGCCAGCAGCGACGGGACACTGAACACTGAAGCTTTCTTT.

This chain joins TRBV4-3 and TRBJ1-1, with D possibly matching TRBD1 (6 bases). Germline assignment: CDR1 LGHNA and CDR2 YSLEER. Trimming removed 0 bases at V and 1 base at J, with 9 bases between. The CDR3 is 15 residues long. The CDR3 region is CASSQEGHSNTEAFF. DNA of the CDR3: TGCGCCAGCAGCCAAGAGGGACACTCGAACACTGAAGCTTTCTTT.

This clone was counted once. This chain joins TRBV19 and TRBJ1-5, with unresolved D. V was shortened by 3 bases and J by 2 bases, with 20 bases between the two germline ends. Germline V gene sequence: CDR1 LNHDA, CDR2 SQIVND (reference sequence). This CDR3 comprises 18 residues. CDR3: CASSIDMGVAGRNQPQHF. In DNA, the CDR3 is TGTGCCAGTAGTATCGATATGGGTGTGGCAGGTCGCAATCAGCCCCAGCATTTT.

The chain recombines TRBV6-2 or TRBV6-3 with TRBJ1-4, with a weak D call TRBD1 (6 bases). The CDR3 has 18 residues. The V gene lost 2 bases and the J gene lost 11 bases, with 27 bases spanning the gap. In germline, CDR1 is MNHEY, CDR2 SVGEGT. CDR3 DNA sequence: TGTGCCAGCAGTTACCCGGTGAATGGGGGCCGACCGGGTACGAAACTGTTTTTT. Translation: CASSYPVNGGRPGTKLFF.

The J gene is TRBJ2-2, the V gene TRBV7-9, with 7 bases that match TRBD1. The CDR3 has 14 residues. J lost 6 bases, V lost 4 bases, and 5 bases had no gene match. Germline values: CDR1 SEHNR, CDR2 FQNEAQ (reference sequence). The CDR3 DNA reads as TGTGCCAGCAGCTCGACAGGGACCGCCGGGGAGCTGTTTTTT. This codes for CASSSTGTAGELFF.

The rearrangement joins TRBV10-3 to TRBJ1-1, with D tentatively TRBD1 (6 bases). This CDR3 contains 16 residues. Germline-derived CDR1 and CDR2 are ENHRY and SYGVKD. V was clipped by 6 bases and J by 10 bases, with 27 bases between them. The CDR3: CAIREWVPDSTQVAFF. The CDR3 bases are TGTGCCATCAGGGAATGGGTACCGGACAGTACGCAGGTAGCTTTCTTT.

The chain recombines TRBV19 with TRBJ1-5; 12 bases map to TRBD1. The CDR3 extends over 15 amino acids. The J segment lost 8 bases and the V segment lost 5 bases, leaving 7 bases of the junction unmatched. CDR1 LNHDA and CDR2 SQIVND come from the germline V gene (reference sequence). This CDR3 is CASSPGQGATEPQHF. In DNA, the CDR3 is TGTGCCAGTAGTCCGGGACAGGGGGCTACTGAGCCCCAGCATTTT.

CDR3 in amino acids: CASSSDPKAGGFSYEQYF. Written as DNA, the CDR3 is TGTGCCAGCAGCTCTGACCCGAAAGCGGGGGGATTCTCCTACGAGCAGTACTTC. The rearrangement links TRBV6-2 or TRBV6-3 to TRBJ2-7, with TRBD2 identical over 9 bases. Germline values: CDR1 MNHEY, CDR2 SVGEGT. V shed 6 bases, J shed 0 bases, and the junction held 15 bases outside the gene matches. The CDR3 length is 18 residues.

The chain couples TRBV6-1 to TRBJ1-1; weak D call: TRBD1 (6 bases). Trimming stripped 6 bases from V and 1 base from J, with 9 bases between. Looked up from germline, CDR1 is MNHNS and CDR2 is SASEGT. The CDR3 runs to 13 residues. The DNA of the CDR3 is TGTGCCAGCAGCGAGGGACAGAACACTGAAGCTTTCTTT. Translating gives CASSEGQNTEAFF.

CDR3 nucleotides: TGCGCCAGCAGCCAAACTAGAAGCGGGGGGAAATTGATCGAGCAGTTCTTC. Translated, it gives CASSQTRSGGKLIEQFF. The J gene is TRBJ2-1, the V gene TRBV4-1, with TRBD2 matching over 9 bases. The CDR3 has 17 amino acids. Per germline, CDR1 MGHRA and CDR2 YSYEKL. V was clipped by 2 bases and J by 10 bases; unmatched bases: 15.

V is TRBV7-8 and J is TRBJ1-3; a weak D match, TRBD1 (6 bases). Germline loops: CDR1 SGHVS, CDR2 FQNEAQ. Between the trimmed V and J ends, which lost 4 bases and 0 bases, there was a span of 13 bases. CDR3 length: 16 amino acids. The CDR3 DNA reads TGTGCCAGCAGCTATGATACAGGGAGCTCTGGAAACACCATATATTTT. It specifies CASSYDTGSSGNTIYF.

The V call is TRBV5-5, the J call TRBJ1-1; D is possibly TRBD1 (5 bases). Trimming cost V 0 bases and J 6 bases, with 15 bases left between them. Germline V gene sequence: CDR1 SGHKS, CDR2 YYEKEE (reference sequence). CDR3 length equals 15 residues. The CDR3 DNA follows: TGTGCCAGCAGCTTGGGCCCTGTGGGGGGAGCTGAAGCTTTCTTT. Protein product: CASSLGPVGGAEAFF. The entire variable domain, with the rest obtained from reference TRBV5-5 and TRBJ1-1, is as follows: DAGVTQSPTHLIKTRGQQVTLRCSPISGHKSVSWYQQVLGQGPQFIFQYYEKEERGRGNFPDRFSARQFPNYSSELNVNALLLGDSALYLCASSLGPVGGAEAFFGQGTRLTVV.

The V call is TRBV12-3 or TRBV12-4, the J call TRBJ1-1, with D unclear. V lost 7 bases to trimming and J lost 4 bases, with 7 bases between them. The CDR3 spans 11 residues. CDR3 protein: CASTRVTEAFF. In nucleotides, the CDR3 is TGTGCCAGCACTCGGGTCACTGAAGCTTTCTTT.

V and J are TRBV19 and TRBJ1-1; 9 positions match TRBD1. The CDR3 is made up of 14 amino acids. V lost 6 bases and J lost 0; bases outside the gene matches: 2. Germline CDR1 is LNHDA and CDR2 is SQIVND (reference sequence). The CDR3 sequence: CASRDRGMNTEAFF. CDR3 DNA: TGTGCCAGTAGGGACAGGGGAATGAACACTGAAGCTTTCTTT.

The chain links TRBV6-5 to TRBJ1-3; D is unresolved. V lost 2 bases, J lost 8 bases, and 13 bases lay in between. Germline V gene lookup returns CDR1 MNHEY and CDR2 SVGAGI. CDR3 size: 14 residues. The CDR3 DNA reads as TGTGCCAGCAGTTACGGCGGGAATTTAGACACCATATATTTT. Its translation is CASSYGGNLDTIYF.